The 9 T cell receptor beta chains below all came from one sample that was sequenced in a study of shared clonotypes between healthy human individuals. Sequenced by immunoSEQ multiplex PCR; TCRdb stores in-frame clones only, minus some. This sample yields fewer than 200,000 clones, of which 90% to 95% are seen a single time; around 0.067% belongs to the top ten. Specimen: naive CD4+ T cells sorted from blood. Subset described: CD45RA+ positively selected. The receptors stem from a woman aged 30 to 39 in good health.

This CDR3 is CASSFGGFGNTIYF. CDR3 coding DNA: TGTGCCAGCAGCTTTGGGGGCTTTGGAAACACCATATATTTT. The rearrangement uses TRBV13 and TRBJ1-3; the D gene is possibly TRBD1 (6 bases). CDR3 length equals 14 residues. V lost 3 bases and J lost 3, with 9 bases in between. Per the germline V gene, CDR1 is PRHDT and CDR2 is FYEKMQ (reference sequence).

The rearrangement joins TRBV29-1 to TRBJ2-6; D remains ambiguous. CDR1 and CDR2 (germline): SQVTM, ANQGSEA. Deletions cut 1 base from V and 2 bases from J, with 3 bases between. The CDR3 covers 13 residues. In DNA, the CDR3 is TGCAGCGTTGAAGGGCCTGGGGCCAACGTCCTGACTTTC. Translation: CSVEGPGANVLTF.

The CDR3 reads CATSRDLGSSYEQYF. CDR3 bases: TGTGCCACCAGCAGAGATTTAGGCTCTTCCTACGAGCAGTACTTC. V usage is TRBV15 and J usage is TRBJ2-7; D remains ambiguous. Germline assignment: CDR1 LNHNV and CDR2 YYDKDF (reference sequence). V was trimmed by 0 bases and J by 1 base, leaving 10 bases between them. The CDR3 has 15 residues.

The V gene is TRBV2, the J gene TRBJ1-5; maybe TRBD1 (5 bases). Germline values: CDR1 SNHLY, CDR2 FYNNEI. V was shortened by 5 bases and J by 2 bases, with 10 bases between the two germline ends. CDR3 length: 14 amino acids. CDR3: CASSLGTGNQPQHF. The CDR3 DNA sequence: TGTGCCAGCAGTTTAGGGACGGGCAATCAGCCCCAGCATTTT.

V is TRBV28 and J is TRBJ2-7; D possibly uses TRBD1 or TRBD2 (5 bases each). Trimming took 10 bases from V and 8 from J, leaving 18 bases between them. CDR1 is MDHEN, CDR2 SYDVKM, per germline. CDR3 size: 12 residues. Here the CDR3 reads CAIGLVKDKQYF. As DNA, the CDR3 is TGTGCCATCGGACTGGTTAAGGACAAGCAGTACTTC.

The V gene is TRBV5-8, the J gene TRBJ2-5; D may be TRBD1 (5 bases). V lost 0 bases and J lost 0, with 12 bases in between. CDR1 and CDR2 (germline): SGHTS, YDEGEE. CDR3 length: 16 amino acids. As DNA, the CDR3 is TGTGCCAGCAGCTTGGAGTTAGGGGTGTACCAAGAGACCCAGTACTTC. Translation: CASSLELGVYQETQYF.

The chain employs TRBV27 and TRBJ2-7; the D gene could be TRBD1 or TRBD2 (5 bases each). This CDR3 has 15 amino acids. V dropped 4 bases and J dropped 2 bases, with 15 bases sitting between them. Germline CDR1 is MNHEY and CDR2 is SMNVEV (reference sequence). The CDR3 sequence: CASSSVGTRTYEQYF. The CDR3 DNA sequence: TGTGCCAGCAGTTCCGTCGGGACCCGCACCTACGAGCAGTACTTC.

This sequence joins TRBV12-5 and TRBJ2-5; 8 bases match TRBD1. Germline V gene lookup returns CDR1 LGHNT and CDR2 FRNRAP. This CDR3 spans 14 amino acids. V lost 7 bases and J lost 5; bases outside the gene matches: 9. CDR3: CASASTGVEETQYF. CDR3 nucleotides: TGTGCTAGTGCCTCGACAGGGGTTGAGGAGACCCAGTACTTC.

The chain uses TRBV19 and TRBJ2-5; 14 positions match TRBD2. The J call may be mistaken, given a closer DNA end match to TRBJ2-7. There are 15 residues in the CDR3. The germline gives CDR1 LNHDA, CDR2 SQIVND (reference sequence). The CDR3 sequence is CASSRGTSGSGEQYF. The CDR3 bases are TGTGCCAGTAGTAGAGGGACTAGCGGGAGTGGCGAGCAGTACTTC.